Below, 20 T cell receptor beta chains from the same sample are listed, as sequenced in a study of radiotherapy plus CTLA-4 blockade in lung cancer. Sequenced by immunoSEQ multiplex PCR; TCRdb stores in-frame clones only, minus some. The table lists 71,000 or so clones, roughly 86% of them singletons. The sample in question was peripheral blood, obtained from a patient treated with radiotherapy plus ipilimumab. The receptors originated from a human donor with non-small cell lung cancer who had stable disease on radiotherapy plus ipilimumab.

The chain couples TRBV14 to TRBJ2-5; TRBD2 matches at 7 bases. The J segment lost 5 bases and the V segment lost 6 bases, leaving 6 bases of the junction unmatched. Looked up from germline, CDR1 is SGHDN and CDR2 is FVKESK. The CDR3 is 13 amino acids. CDR3 loop: CASSPPGGETQYF. The CDR3 DNA reads as TGTGCCAGCAGTCCTCCGGGGGGTGAGACCCAGTACTTC.

The chain is built from TRBV7-2 and TRBJ2-3, with TRBD2 matching 7 bases. Looked up from germline, CDR1 is SGHTA and CDR2 is FQGNSA. Trimming at V came to 6 bases and at J to 8 bases, leaving 11 bases not matched to a gene. The CDR3 spans 14 residues. The CDR3 loop reads CASRRDYRGGTQYF. The CDR3, as DNA: TGTGCCAGCAGACGGGACTACCGTGGAGGTACGCAGTATTTT.

This chain links TRBV9 with TRBJ2-1; the D gene is possibly TRBD1 (6 bases). V was shortened by 3 bases and J by 0 bases, with 22 bases between the two germline ends. The CDR3 runs 19 residues. CDR1 is SGDLS and CDR2 is YYNGEE in the germline V gene. CDR3: CASSGLQGIPLSSYNEQFF. The CDR3 bases are TGTGCCAGCAGCGGGTTACAGGGTATACCTCTTAGCTCCTACAATGAGCAGTTCTTC.

CDR3 protein: CASSQAARAGSNTEAFF. DNA for the CDR3: TGTGCCAGCAGCCAAGCGGCCCGGGCAGGATCGAACACTGAAGCTTTCTTT. This chain uses TRBV14 with TRBJ1-1; D is ambiguous. V lost 1 base, J lost 1 base, and 16 bases lay in between. The CDR3 covers 17 residues. CDR1 is SGHDN, CDR2 FVKESK, per germline.

The J gene is TRBJ2-3, the V gene TRBV9; 7 bases agree with TRBD1. CDR1 is SGDLS, CDR2 YYNGEE, per germline. Trimming took 3 bases from V and 0 from J; bases not matched to a gene: 7. This CDR3 contains 16 residues. This CDR3 is CASSAPWDSSTDTQYF. DNA for the CDR3: TGTGCCAGCAGCGCGCCGTGGGACAGCAGCACAGATACGCAGTATTTT.

V and J are TRBV27 and TRBJ2-1; 8 nucleotides align to TRBD1. Per germline, CDR1 MNHEY and CDR2 SMNVEV (reference sequence). V lost 6 bases to trimming and J lost 2 bases; unmatched junction nucleotides: 6. This CDR3 is built from 15 residues. CDR3: CASRTTGGPYNEQFF. The CDR3 nucleotides read TGTGCCAGCAGAACAACAGGGGGACCCTACAATGAGCAGTTCTTC.

This clone was counted a single time. The chain uses TRBV18 and TRBJ2-7; D perhaps matches TRBD1 (6 bases). The CDR3 runs 12 residues. Trimming left V 6 bases short and J 6 bases short, with 12 bases between. Germline CDR1 KGHSH, CDR2 LQKENI. CDR3 nucleotides: TGTGCCAGCTCGGTAGCCAGGGGCGAGCAGTACTTC. As protein: CASSVARGEQYF.

The V and J genes are TRBV7-2 and TRBJ1-5; tentatively, D is TRBD1 (5 bases). V lost 6 bases and J 1 base, leaving 13 bases between the germline ends. CDR3 length: 15 amino acids. CDR1 and CDR2 from the germline V gene are SGHTA and FQGNSA. The CDR3 sequence is CASSYSGGSNQPQHF. The CDR3 DNA follows: TGTGCCAGCAGTTACTCGGGGGGAAGCAATCAGCCCCAGCATTTT.

The chain combines TRBV18 with TRBJ2-7; no firm D call. CDR3 length equals 15 residues. Trimming cost V 2 bases and J 7 bases, with 18 bases left between them. Germline V CDR1 and CDR2: KGHSH, LQKENI. The CDR3 is CASSPIRVGMGEQYF. DNA of the CDR3: TGTGCCAGCTCACCAATAAGGGTTGGGATGGGGGAGCAGTACTTC.

The V and J genes are TRBV5-1 and TRBJ2-7; possible D gene TRBD1, 6 bases. This CDR3 has 15 amino acids. The ends were cut back, 4 bases at V and 0 bases at J, with 14 bases in the middle. Germline V lookup: CDR1 SGHRS, CDR2 YFSETQ. The CDR3 DNA reads TGCGCCAGCAGCCTTTACAGGGCCCACTCCTACGAGCAGTACTTC. This translates into CASSLYRAHSYEQYF.

J is TRBJ2-2 and V is TRBV7-8; 7 bases are shared with TRBD1. Per the germline V gene, CDR1 is SGHVS and CDR2 is FQNEAQ. CDR3 length equals 15 residues. V trimming: 5 bases; J trimming: 6 bases; junction bases outside the gene matches: 9. CDR3 nucleotides: TGTGCCAGCAGCCTGACAGGGTTTCTCGCCGGGGAGCTGTTTTTT. It specifies CASSLTGFLAGELFF.

This clone was seen once. The CDR3 sequence is CASSPDARTGVSPLHF. CDR3 DNA sequence: TGTGCCAGCAGCCCAGATGCTAGGACAGGGGTTTCACCCCTCCACTTT. The rearrangement links TRBV9 to TRBJ1-6, with 9 bases lining up with TRBD1. Unmatched junction bases numbered 11, after V lost 4 bases and J lost 9 bases. In germline, CDR1 is SGDLS, CDR2 YYNGEE. The CDR3 length is 16 residues.

The rearrangement joins TRBV19 to TRBJ2-3; 10 bases fit TRBD2. With V trimmed by 6 bases and J by 5 bases, 8 bases remained unmatched. The CDR3 loop spans 15 amino acids. The V gene's germline CDR1 is LNHDA and CDR2 SQIVND (reference sequence). The CDR3 sequence is CASRAGTSAGDTQYF. The CDR3 region has the DNA TGTGCCAGTAGAGCCGGGACTAGCGCGGGAGATACGCAGTATTTT.

This chain uses TRBV11-2 with TRBJ2-5; no reliable D call. The CDR3 consists of 13 residues. From germline, CDR1 is SGHAT and CDR2 FQNNGV. Trimming left V 1 base short and J 5 bases short, with 8 bases between. The CDR3 region has the DNA TGTGCCAGCAGCTTAGCCACGTTTGAGACCCAGTACTTC. It codes for CASSLATFETQYF.

The chain joins TRBV5-6 to TRBJ1-2, with D possibly being TRBD1 (6 bases). Deletions cut 0 bases from V and 8 bases from J, with 20 bases between. The germline CDR1 and CDR2 sequences are SGHDT and YYEEEE. The length of the CDR3 is 16 residues. In DNA, the CDR3 is TGTGCCAGCAGCTTGGGCAGGGGCCCTATTGAAGGCGGCTACACCTTC. It is translated as CASSLGRGPIEGGYTF.

The chain has TRBV5-4 and TRBJ2-3; maybe TRBD1 (6 bases). Germline assignment: CDR1 SGHNT and CDR2 YYREEE (reference sequence). Trimming shortened V by 0 bases and J by 1 base, and 6 bases separated the two germline ends. This CDR3 is built from 14 residues. CDR3: CASSLEGGTDTQYF. CDR3 in DNA: TGTGCCAGCAGCTTGGAGGGGGGCACAGATACGCAGTATTTT.

This sequence joins TRBV29-1 and TRBJ1-1; D ambiguous. The germline V gene encodes CDR1 SQVTM and CDR2 ANQGSEA. Trimming took 4 bases from V and 7 from J, leaving 7 bases between them. This CDR3 has 10 amino acids. The CDR3 spells CSVAPIEAFF. Written as DNA, the CDR3 is TGCAGCGTTGCACCGATTGAAGCTTTCTTT.

V usage is TRBV2 and J usage is TRBJ2-7; D unclear. The CDR3 is 11 residues long. The V end lost 6 bases, the J end lost 6 bases, and 9 bases lay between the germline ends. Germline lookup yields CDR1 SNHLY and CDR2 FYNNEI. CDR3 region: CASSFQTEQYF. Written as DNA, the CDR3 is TGTGCCAGCAGCTTCCAGACCGAGCAGTACTTC.

The chain combines TRBV6-5 with TRBJ1-4; the D is unclear. V lost 3 bases to trimming and J lost 5 bases, with 10 bases between them. The CDR3 length is 14 residues. Germline CDR1 is MNHEY and CDR2 is SVGAGI. Here the CDR3 reads CASSYGGLNEKLFF. The CDR3 nucleotides are TGTGCCAGCAGTTATGGAGGGTTAAATGAAAAACTGTTTTTT.

This rearrangement joins TRBV7-9 to TRBJ2-3, with D possibly being TRBD1 or TRBD2 (5 bases each). The CDR3 length is 13 residues. Trimming shortened V by 5 bases and J by 4 bases, and 10 bases separated the two germline ends. Germline CDR1 reads SEHNR; CDR2 reads FQNEAQ (reference sequence). This CDR3 reads CASSPGTADTQYF. The CDR3 nucleotides read TGTGCCAGCAGCCCCGGGACCGCAGATACGCAGTATTTT.